Presented here are 11 T cell receptor beta chains from one specimen sequenced in a study of CD8 T cells in Susac syndrome. Random hexamers primed reverse transcription of roughly 0.45 to 1 ug RNA. Using its own MiXCR run on the immunoSEQ multiplex PCR reads, TCRdb lists one record per CDR3 protein. The table lists 140,000 or so distinct CDR3 sequences, roughly 95% of them singletons. The source material was CD4+ T cells from PBMCs. The receptors shown here come from a human donor in good health.

This chain links TRBV2 with TRBJ2-7; TRBD2 matches 7 bases. Germline V gene data show CDR1 as SNHLY and CDR2 as FYNNEI. Losses at the gene ends were 3 bases for V and 2 bases for J; bases not matched to a gene: 7. The CDR3 consists of 15 residues. The CDR3 DNA is TGTGCCAGCAGTGATAGTCCGGGAGGCCCCTACGAGCAGTACTTC. Its protein is CASSDSPGGPYEQYF.

The chain links TRBV28 to TRBJ2-7; D is unclear. The CDR3 length is 14 residues. The germline V gene has CDR1 MDHEN and CDR2 SYDVKM. Trimming pared 5 bases from V and 2 bases from J, leaving 13 bases between. For the CDR3, the DNA is TGTGCCAGCAGTGAGAACAACCCCCCCTACGAGCAGTACTTC. Translating gives CASSENNPPYEQYF.

J is TRBJ2-4 and V is TRBV5-6, with D uncertain. V was shortened by 1 base and J by 0 bases, with 8 bases between the two germline ends. The germline V gene encodes CDR1 SGHDT and CDR2 YYEEEE. CDR3 size: 15 residues. CDR3: CASSLPSLAKNIQYF. CDR3 DNA: TGTGCCAGCAGCTTGCCCAGCTTAGCCAAAAACATTCAGTACTTC.

The chain uses TRBV20-1 and TRBJ2-7, with D perhaps matching TRBD1 (6 bases). The CDR3 sequence is 13 residues long. Deletions cut 2 bases from V and 5 bases from J, with 13 bases between. Germline lookup yields CDR1 DFQATT and CDR2 SNEGSKA (reference sequence). The CDR3 DNA reads TGCAGTGCTAGATCTGGGGGCTACCACGAGCAGTACTTC. Its translation: CSARSGGYHEQYF.

This chain uses TRBV3-1 with TRBJ1-5; TRBD1 is a possible D gene (5 bases). Germline values: CDR1 LGHDT, CDR2 YNNKEL (reference sequence). There are 13 residues in the CDR3. V gave up 1 base and J gave up 8 bases, with 9 bases separating them. CDR3 nucleotide sequence: TGTGCCAGCAGCCAAGTCCCGGGGGAGCCCCAGCATTTT. Translated, it gives CASSQVPGEPQHF. The full variable domain, rest sourced from reference TRBV3-1 and TRBJ1-5, is DTAVSQTPKYLVTQMGNDKSIKCEQNLGHDTMYWYKQDSKKFLKIMFSYNNKELIINETVPNRFSPKSPDKAHLNLHINSLELGDSAVYFCASSQVPGEPQHFGDGTRLSIL.

The chain links TRBV21-1 to TRBJ1-2. TRBV21-1 is an annotated pseudogene. The CDR3 is made up of 13 amino acids. The CDR3 sequence is CASSKDLNYGYTF. The CDR3 region has the DNA TGTGCCAGCAGCAAAGACCTTAACTATGGCTACACCTTC.

V gene TRBV7-9 combines with J gene TRBJ1-2, with 10 bases lining up with TRBD1. J was trimmed by 6 bases and V by 5 bases; bases with no gene match: 9. The CDR3 consists of 15 residues. The germline CDR1 and CDR2 sequences are SEHNR and FQNEAQ (reference sequence). The CDR3 is CASSRTSTGGDGYTF. For the CDR3, the DNA is TGTGCCAGCAGCCGCACCTCGACAGGGGGCGATGGCTACACCTTC.

The V gene is TRBV19, the J gene TRBJ2-2, with 7 bases fitting TRBD2. V dropped 5 bases and J dropped 6; count of bases not matched to a gene: 9. The CDR3 runs 15 residues. The germline CDR1 and CDR2 sequences are LNHDA and SQIVND (reference sequence). The CDR3 nucleotides read TGTGCCAGTAGTCTGCAAGCGGGATTTCCCGGGGAGCTGTTTTTT. Amino acids: CASSLQAGFPGELFF.

The CDR3 region is CSANRGESYEQYF. In DNA, the CDR3 is TGCAGCGCGAACAGGGGGGAATCCTACGAGCAGTACTTC. The V call is TRBV29-1, the J call TRBJ2-7; 8 bases map to TRBD1. The CDR3 sequence is 13 residues long. From germline, CDR1 is SQVTM and CDR2 ANQGSEA. Trimming at V came to 7 bases and at J to 1 base, leaving 6 bases not matched to a gene.

The gene calls are TRBV7-2 and TRBJ1-1; no definite D call. With 5 bases removed from V and 2 bases from J, the gap between germline ends came to 3 bases. In germline, CDR1 is SGHTA, CDR2 FQGNSA. The CDR3 sequence is 11 residues long. The CDR3 loop is CASSINTEAFF. The CDR3 nucleotides read TGTGCCAGCAGCATCAACACTGAAGCTTTCTTT.

V is TRBV12-3 or TRBV12-4 and J is TRBJ1-1; D is uncertain. Between the trimmed V and J ends, which lost 5 bases and 1 base, there was a span of 11 bases. CDR3 size: 14 residues. The CDR3 here is CASSPREGNTEAFF. The DNA of the CDR3 is TGTGCCAGCAGTCCTCGAGAAGGGAACACTGAAGCTTTCTTT.